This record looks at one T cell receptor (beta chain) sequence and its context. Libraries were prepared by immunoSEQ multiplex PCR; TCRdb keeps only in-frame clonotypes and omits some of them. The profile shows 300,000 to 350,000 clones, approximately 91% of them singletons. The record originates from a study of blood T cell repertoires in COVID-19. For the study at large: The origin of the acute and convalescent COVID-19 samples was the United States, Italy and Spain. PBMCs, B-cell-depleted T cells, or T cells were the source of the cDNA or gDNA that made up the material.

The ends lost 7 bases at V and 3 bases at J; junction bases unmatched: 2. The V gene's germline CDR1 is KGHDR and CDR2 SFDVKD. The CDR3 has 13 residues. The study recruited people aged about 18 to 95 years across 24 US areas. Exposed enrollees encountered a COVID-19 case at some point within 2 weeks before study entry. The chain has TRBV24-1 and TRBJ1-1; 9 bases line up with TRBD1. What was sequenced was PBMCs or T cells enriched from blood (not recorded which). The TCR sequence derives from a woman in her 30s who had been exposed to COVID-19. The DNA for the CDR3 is TGTGCCACCAGAAGGGACAGGGACACTGAAGCTTTCTTT. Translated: CATRRDRDTEAFF.